This entry concerns a single TCR beta chain. Treatment described: randomized to nivolumab then ipilimumab (arm A) or the reverse (arm B). Sorted cells were live CD3+CD8+, lacking CD19 and CD56, from PBMCs. Sequencing was performed with immunoSEQ multiplex PCR; in TCRdb, only in-frame clones are kept and a portion is missing. Of 20,000 to 25,000 clones in the sample, approximately 78% were seen once. V lost 0 bases to trimming and J lost 5 bases; unmatched junction nucleotides: 6. CDR1 and CDR2 (germline): SGHRS, YFSETQ. The CDR3 has 15 residues. This sample was taken from a study of sequential checkpoint blockade in melanoma. Across the whole study: First-line arms were nivolumab then ipilimumab, or the reverse, randomized 1:1. Each arm's sequence ended with maintenance nivolumab.

The sample in question was CD8+ T cells sorted from blood (inferred from file names), obtained from a patient given nivolumab and ipilimumab in sequence. V usage is TRBV5-1 and J usage is TRBJ1-2; 8 nucleotides align to TRBD1. This receptor was identified in a human donor with melanoma. The CDR3 DNA reads TGCGCCAGCAGCTTGGCGGGCGGACAGGGATATGGCTACACCTTC. It is translated as CASSLAGGQGYGYTF.